A single T cell receptor (beta chain) is shown here with its context. Its matching antigen is unknown. A much larger clone differs by one base, so this may be a read error. TCR beta VDJ and CDR3 were profiled, and genomic DNA was the template. TCRdb re-called the reads with MiXCR, one entry per CDR3 protein. The table records 150,000 to 200,000 distinct CDR3 sequences, approximately 48% of them present only once. The sample is drawn from a study of CD8+CD57+ T cells in acquired aplastic anemia. Study information: DNA recovered from sorted CD4+ and CD8+ cells had a mean of approximately 3 ug.

Individuals selected for sequencing had exhibited CD8+CD57+ cell expansion on flow cytometry. Patients uniformly had severe acquired aplastic anemia. General study results and limits: Patients had around 30 CD8+ CDR3 sequences in common with controls (the shared set).

The CDR3 length is 18 residues. Unmatched junction bases numbered 12, after V lost 5 bases and J lost 6 bases. Germline values: CDR1 LNHDA, CDR2 SQIVND (reference sequence). This receptor was obtained from a human donor with aplastic anemia. The V call is TRBV19, the J call TRBJ2-2; 13 bases align to TRBD2. The sample taken for sequencing was sorted CD4+, CD8+, or CD8+CD57+ T cells (not recorded which) from PBMCs. The CDR3 DNA is TGTGCCAGTAGTCCCCGAACCGGACTAGCGGGGGTGGCCGGGGAGCTGTTTTTT. This sequence encodes CASSPRTGLAGVAGELFF.